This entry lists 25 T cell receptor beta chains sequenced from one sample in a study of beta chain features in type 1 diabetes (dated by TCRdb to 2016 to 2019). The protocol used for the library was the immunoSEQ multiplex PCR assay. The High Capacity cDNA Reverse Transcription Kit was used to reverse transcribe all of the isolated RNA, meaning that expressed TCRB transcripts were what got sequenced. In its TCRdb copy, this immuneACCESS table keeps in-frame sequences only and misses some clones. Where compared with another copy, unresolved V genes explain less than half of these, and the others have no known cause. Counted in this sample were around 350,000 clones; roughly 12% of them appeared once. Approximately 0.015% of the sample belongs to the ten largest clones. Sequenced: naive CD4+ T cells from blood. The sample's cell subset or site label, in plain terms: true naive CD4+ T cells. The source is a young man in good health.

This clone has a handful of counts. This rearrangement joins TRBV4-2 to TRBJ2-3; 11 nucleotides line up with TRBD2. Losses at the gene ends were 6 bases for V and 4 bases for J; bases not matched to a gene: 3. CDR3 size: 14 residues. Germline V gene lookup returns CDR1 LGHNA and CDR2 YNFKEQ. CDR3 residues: CASRISGGADTQYF. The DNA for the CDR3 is TGTGCCAGCAGGATTAGCGGGGGGGCAGATACGCAGTATTTT.

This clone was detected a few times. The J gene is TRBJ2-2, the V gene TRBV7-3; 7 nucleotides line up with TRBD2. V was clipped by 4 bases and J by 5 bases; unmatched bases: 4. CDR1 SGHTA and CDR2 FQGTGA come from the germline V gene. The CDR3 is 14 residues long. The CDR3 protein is CASSWDGRTGELFF. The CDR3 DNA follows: TGTGCCAGCAGCTGGGACGGGAGGACCGGGGAGCTGTTTTTT.

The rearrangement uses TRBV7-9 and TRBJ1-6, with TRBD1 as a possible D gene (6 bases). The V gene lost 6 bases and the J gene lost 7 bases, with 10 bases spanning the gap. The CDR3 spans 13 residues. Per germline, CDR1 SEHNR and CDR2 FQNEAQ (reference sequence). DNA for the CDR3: TGTGCCAGCAGAGGGGGTTGGAATTCACCCCTCCACTTT. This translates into CASRGGWNSPLHF.

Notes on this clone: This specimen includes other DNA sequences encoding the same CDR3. This chain's CDR3 is CATSRDLGQQETQYF. CDR3 nucleotide sequence: TGTGCCACCAGCAGAGATCTGGGACAGCAAGAGACCCAGTACTTC. This rearrangement joins TRBV15 to TRBJ2-5; 7 positions match TRBD1. This CDR3 is 15 amino acids long. V lost 0 bases and J lost 2; bases outside the gene matches: 3. Looked up from germline, CDR1 is LNHNV and CDR2 is YYDKDF (reference sequence).

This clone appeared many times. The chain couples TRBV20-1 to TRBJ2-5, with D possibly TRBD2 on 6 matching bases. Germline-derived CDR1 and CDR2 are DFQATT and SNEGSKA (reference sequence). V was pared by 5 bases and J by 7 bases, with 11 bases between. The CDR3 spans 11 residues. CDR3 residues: CSALPGGTQYF. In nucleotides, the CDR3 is TGCAGTGCTCTGCCCGGGGGGACCCAGTACTTC.

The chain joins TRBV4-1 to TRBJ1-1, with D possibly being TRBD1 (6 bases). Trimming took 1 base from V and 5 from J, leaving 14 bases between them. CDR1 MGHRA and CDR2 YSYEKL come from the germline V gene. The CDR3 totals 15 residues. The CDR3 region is CASSQGGQGWTEAFF. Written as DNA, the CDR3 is TGCGCCAGCAGCCAAGGGGGGCAGGGGTGGACTGAAGCTTTCTTT.

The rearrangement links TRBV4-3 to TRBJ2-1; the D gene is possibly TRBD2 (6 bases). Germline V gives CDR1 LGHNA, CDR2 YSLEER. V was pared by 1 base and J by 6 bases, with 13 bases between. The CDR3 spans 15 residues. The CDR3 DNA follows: TGCGCCAGCAGCCAAGGCAGCGGGCCTACCAATGAGCAGTTCTTC. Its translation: CASSQGSGPTNEQFF.

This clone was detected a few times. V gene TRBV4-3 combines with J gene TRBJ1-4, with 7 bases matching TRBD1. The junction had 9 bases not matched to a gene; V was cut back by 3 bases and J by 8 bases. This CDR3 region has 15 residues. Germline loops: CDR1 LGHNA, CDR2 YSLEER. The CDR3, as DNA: TGCGCCAGCAGCCAGCTGACAGGGCGAGAAGAAAAACTGTTTTTT. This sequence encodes CASSQLTGREEKLFF.

Written as DNA, the CDR3 is TGTGCCAGCAGCAGAACCGGGACTAGCGGGAGGGCTAGAGGGAACGAGCAGTACTTC. Translating gives CASSRTGTSGRARGNEQYF. The J gene is TRBJ2-7, the V gene TRBV9; 16 nucleotides line up with TRBD2. The germline CDR1 and CDR2 sequences are SGDLS and YYNGEE. Losses at the gene ends were 4 bases for V and 5 bases for J; bases not matched to a gene: 15. The CDR3 is 19 amino acids.

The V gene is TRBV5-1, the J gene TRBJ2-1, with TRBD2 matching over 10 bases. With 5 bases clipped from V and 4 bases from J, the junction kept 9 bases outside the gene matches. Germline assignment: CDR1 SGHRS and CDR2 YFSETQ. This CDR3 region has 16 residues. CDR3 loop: CASRQGLADTYNEQFF. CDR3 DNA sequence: TGCGCCAGCAGGCAAGGACTAGCGGACACATACAATGAGCAGTTCTTC. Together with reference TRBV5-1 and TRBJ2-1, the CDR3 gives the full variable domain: KAGVTQTPRYLIKTRGQQVTLSCSPISGHRSVSWYQQTPGQGLQFLFEYFSETQRNKGNFPGRFSGRQFSNSRSEMNVSTLELGDSALYLCASRQGLADTYNEQFFGPGTRLTVL.

The CDR3 sequence is CASSLLGQYNEQFF. The CDR3 bases are TGCGCCAGCAGCTTGCTTGGGCAGTACAATGAGCAGTTCTTC. This chain links TRBV5-1 with TRBJ2-1; D not certain. Trimming cost V 1 base and J 4 bases, with 9 bases left between them. This CDR3 has 14 residues. Germline CDR1 SGHRS, CDR2 YFSETQ.

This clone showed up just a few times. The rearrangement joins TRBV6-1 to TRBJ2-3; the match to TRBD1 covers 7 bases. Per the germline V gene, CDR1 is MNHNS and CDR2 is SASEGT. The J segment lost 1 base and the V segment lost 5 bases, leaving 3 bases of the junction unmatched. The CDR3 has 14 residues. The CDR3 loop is CASSWTGRTDTQYF. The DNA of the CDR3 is TGTGCCAGCAGTTGGACAGGCCGCACAGATACGCAGTATTTT.

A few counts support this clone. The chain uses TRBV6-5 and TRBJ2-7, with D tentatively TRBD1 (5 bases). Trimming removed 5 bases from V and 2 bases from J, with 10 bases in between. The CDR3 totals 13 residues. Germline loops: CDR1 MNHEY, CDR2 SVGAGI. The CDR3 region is CASSDRVTYEQYF. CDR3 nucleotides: TGTGCCAGCAGTGACAGAGTCACCTACGAGCAGTACTTC.

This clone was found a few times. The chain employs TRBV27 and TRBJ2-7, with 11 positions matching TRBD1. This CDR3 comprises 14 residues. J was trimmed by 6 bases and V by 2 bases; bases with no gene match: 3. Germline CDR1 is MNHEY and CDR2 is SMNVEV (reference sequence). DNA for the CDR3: TGTGCCAGCAGTTTAGGACAGGGGGCACTCGAGCAGTACTTC. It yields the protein CASSLGQGALEQYF.

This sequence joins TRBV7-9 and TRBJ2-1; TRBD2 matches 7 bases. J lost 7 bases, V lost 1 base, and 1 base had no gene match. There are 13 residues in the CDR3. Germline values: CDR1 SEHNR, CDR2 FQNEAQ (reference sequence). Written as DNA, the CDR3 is TGTGCCAGCAGCTTAGAAGCGGGGAATGAGCAGTTCTTC. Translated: CASSLEAGNEQFF.

CDR3 bases: TGTGCCTGGAGTGAGACAGGGGGCCGCAATCAGCCCCAGCATTTT. Translated, it gives CAWSETGGRNQPQHF. The gene calls are TRBV30 and TRBJ1-5, with 10 nucleotides matching TRBD1. Trimming took 1 base from V and 2 from J; bases not matched to a gene: 2. In germline, CDR1 is GTSNPN, CDR2 SVGIG (reference sequence). This CDR3 has 15 amino acids.

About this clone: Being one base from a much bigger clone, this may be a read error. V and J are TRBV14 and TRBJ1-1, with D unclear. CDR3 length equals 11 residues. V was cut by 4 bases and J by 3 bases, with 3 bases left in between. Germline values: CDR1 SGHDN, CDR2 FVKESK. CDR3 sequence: CASSPYTEAFF. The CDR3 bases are TGTGCCAGCAGCCCTTACACTGAAGCTTTCTTT.

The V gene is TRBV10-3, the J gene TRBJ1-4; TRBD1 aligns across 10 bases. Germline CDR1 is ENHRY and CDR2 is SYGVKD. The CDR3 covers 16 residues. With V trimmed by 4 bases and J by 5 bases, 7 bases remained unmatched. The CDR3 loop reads CAISATPGQGNEKLFF. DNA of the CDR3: TGTGCCATCAGTGCTACGCCGGGACAGGGGAATGAAAAACTGTTTTTT.

The DNA for the CDR3 is TGTGCCAGCAGCGCCTTGACCGGGACAGGGAACACTGAAGCTTTCTTT. Protein: CASSALTGTGNTEAFF. The rearrangement links TRBV9 to TRBJ1-1, with 8 bases matching TRBD1. V dropped 3 bases and J dropped 1; count of bases not matched to a gene: 8. This CDR3 contains 16 residues. Germline V gene lookup returns CDR1 SGDLS and CDR2 YYNGEE.

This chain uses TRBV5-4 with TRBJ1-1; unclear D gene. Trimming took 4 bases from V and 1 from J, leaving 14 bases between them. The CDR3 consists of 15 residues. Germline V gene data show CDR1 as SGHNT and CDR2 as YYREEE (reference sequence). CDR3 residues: CASSQNEGGNTEAFF. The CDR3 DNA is TGTGCCAGCAGCCAAAACGAGGGAGGGAACACTGAAGCTTTCTTT.

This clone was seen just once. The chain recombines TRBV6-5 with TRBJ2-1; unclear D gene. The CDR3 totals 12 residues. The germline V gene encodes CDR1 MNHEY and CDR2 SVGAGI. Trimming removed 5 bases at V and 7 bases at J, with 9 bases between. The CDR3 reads CASSPQVNEQFF. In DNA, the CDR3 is TGTGCCAGCAGTCCCCAGGTTAATGAGCAGTTCTTC.

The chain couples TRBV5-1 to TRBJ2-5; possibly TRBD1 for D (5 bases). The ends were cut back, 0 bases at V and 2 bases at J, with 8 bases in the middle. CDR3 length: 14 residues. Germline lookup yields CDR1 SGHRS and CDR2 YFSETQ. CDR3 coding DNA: TGCGCCAGCAGCTTGGAGGCAGGGCAAGAGACCCAGTACTTC. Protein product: CASSLEAGQETQYF.

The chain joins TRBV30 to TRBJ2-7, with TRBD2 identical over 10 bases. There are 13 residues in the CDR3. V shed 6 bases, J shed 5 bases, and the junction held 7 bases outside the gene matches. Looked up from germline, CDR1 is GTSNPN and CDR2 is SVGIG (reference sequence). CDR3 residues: CACLAGVYDEQYF. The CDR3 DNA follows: TGTGCCTGCCTAGCGGGAGTCTATGACGAGCAGTACTTC.

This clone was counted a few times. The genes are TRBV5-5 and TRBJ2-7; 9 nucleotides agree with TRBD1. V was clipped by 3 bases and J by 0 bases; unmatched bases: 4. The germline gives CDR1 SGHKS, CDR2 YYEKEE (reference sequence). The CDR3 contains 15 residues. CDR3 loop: CASSSGTGLSYEQYF. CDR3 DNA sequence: TGTGCCAGCAGCTCTGGGACAGGGCTCTCCTACGAGCAGTACTTC.

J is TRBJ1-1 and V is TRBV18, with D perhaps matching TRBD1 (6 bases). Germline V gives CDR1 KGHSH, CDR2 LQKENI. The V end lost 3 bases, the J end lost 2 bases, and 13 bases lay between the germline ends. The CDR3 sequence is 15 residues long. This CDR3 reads CASSPRTDQNTEAFF. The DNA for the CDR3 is TGTGCCAGCTCACCCAGGACAGATCAAAACACTGAAGCTTTCTTT.